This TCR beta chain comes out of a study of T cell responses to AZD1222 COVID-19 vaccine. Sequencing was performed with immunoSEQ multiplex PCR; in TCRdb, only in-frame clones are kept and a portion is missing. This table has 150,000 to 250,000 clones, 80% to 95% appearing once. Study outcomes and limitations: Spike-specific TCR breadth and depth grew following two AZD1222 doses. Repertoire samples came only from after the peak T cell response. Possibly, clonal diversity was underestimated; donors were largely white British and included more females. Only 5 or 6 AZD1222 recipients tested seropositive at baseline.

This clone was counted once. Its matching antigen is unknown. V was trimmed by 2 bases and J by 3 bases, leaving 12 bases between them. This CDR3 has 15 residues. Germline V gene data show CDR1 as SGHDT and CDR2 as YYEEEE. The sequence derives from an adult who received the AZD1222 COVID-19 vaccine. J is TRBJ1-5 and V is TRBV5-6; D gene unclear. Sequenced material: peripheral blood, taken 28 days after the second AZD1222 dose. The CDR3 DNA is TGTGCCAGCAGCTTTAGGCAGGCGATCAATCAGCCCCAGCATTTT. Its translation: CASSFRQAINQPQHF.